This TCR beta chain comes out of a study of cytomegalovirus exposure and HLA in healthy donors (dated by TCRdb to about 2017). About the study as a whole: An earlier analysis of about 560 of the donors reported under 300 Gb of sequence data and around 110 million unique TCR beta sequences obtained from 150 million to 200 million T cells. An early release that covered roughly 600 HLA-typed donors contained about 300 gigabases of sequencing data and 65 million to 100 million unique TCR sequences. The genetic ancestry cluster associated with self-reported Caucasian donors included 81% of the 300 to 450 genotyped donors. The study was designed to test whether signatures of past pathogen exposure could be identified by cataloging public T cell receptors. The study used immunosequencing to profile the T cell repertoires of approximately 640 subjects and linked those repertoires to cytomegalovirus serostatus. In addition to the first cohort of around 670 subjects, a separate validation cohort of approximately 130 different subjects was used. To predict cytomegalovirus infection status, the study brought together high-throughput TCR immunosequencing, statistical association of individual TCRs with disease status, and machine learning. A later analysis re-examined previously published TCR beta repertoires from 600 to 700 donors and added high-resolution HLA genotyping to investigate patterns of TCR occurrence. Rather than using new phenotypic data, the later analysis identified candidate immune exposures from TCR beta sequences and from how often those sequences occurred across donors. To decide whether each TCR beta V gene segment behaved as functional or pseudogenic, an earlier analysis of some 600 of the donors relied on high-throughput TCR beta sequencing. Alongside the repertoire data, information on donor age, sex, ethnicity and CMV serostatus was compiled. A later genetic analysis took genome-wide SNP genotypes for about 55% of the 666 donors and used that subset as a discovery cohort. Every repertoire in the discovery cohort had been generated on one and the same sequencing platform. HLA typing included class I and class II loci at four-digit resolution. The number of donors typed differed by locus, with about 629-630 for A, B, C, DRB1 and DQB1, around 560 for DQA1, 600 to 610 for DPA1, and some 470 for DPB1. Four or five DR-DQ haplotypes were handled as single units for association and clustering because linkage in the cohort was strong. On average, roughly 200,000 unique TCR beta nucleotide sequences were sequenced per donor among some 430 genotyped donors of the cohort, with 15% to 20% of those sequences being non-productive.

The library was obtained by the immunoSEQ multiplex PCR assay. For the multiplex PCR, a mixture combining 60 forward primers for TCR Vbeta segments and 13 reverse primers for TCR Jbeta segments was used. Amplification of the CDR3 region of rearranged TCR beta genes was performed with a multiplex PCR assay on genomic DNA. On the Illumina HiSeq System, the amplified TCR beta libraries were sequenced as 87-base-pair reads. As for the original processing: A later analysis tallied around 87 million unique TCR beta chains across the 600 to 700 repertoires, and some 10 million of those chains were shared by two or more donors. A nearest-neighbor algorithm error-corrected the raw reads and collapsed the reads into unique sequences, merging closely related sequences to remove PCR and sequencing errors. CDR3 sequences were aligned to IMGT reference sequences to assign V, D and J gene segments. Each retained sequence needed at least a six-nucleotide match to both a V gene segment and a J gene segment. Rearrangements were called productive when the CDR3 lacked stop codons and stayed in frame with V and J; all others were non-productive. CDR3 was defined by IMGT convention, running from the second conserved V-encoded cysteine to the conserved J-encoded phenylalanine. In an earlier analysis of around 600 of the donors, sequences lacking an unambiguous match to a single V gene segment were excluded. An earlier analysis of under 750 of the donors called V segments functional above 56.7% productive rearrangements and segregating when the between-donor standard deviation exceeded 5%. A statistical classification framework was built to diagnose cytomegalovirus status from the catalog of TCR beta chain sequences. In a later analysis, TCR nucleotide sequences were compared against IMGT/GENE-DB human TR gene sequences so that V and J genes could be assigned. Using the TCRdist pipeline, a later analysis assigned CDR3 sequences along with most-parsimonious VDJ recombination scenarios. In a later analysis, each TCR beta chain was defined by its CDR3 amino acid sequence together with its V-gene family, and reads lacking a unique V-gene family were excluded. As a way to deal with suspected cross-contamination and a sequencing artifact, a later analysis dropped roughly 600 nucleotide sequences that were highly shared and had low generation probability. In a later analysis, a clonal expansion index for each public chain was calculated from normalized within-repertoire ranks of inferred template counts. In a later analysis, generation probabilities were computed with a VDJ recombination model fitted to out-of-frame rearrangements, and the resulting probabilities were checked against IGoR. A later analysis scored TCR-TCR, TCR-HLA and TCR-CMV co-occurrence with hypergeometric tests, applying a repertoire-size bias correction to TCR pairs. False discovery rates were estimated in a later analysis by permuting HLA or CMV assignments 20 times. In a later analysis, co-occurring TCRs were grouped using DBSCAN, and TCRdist sequence similarity was added for clustering within HLA-allele-positive subsets. For co-occurrence clustering, repertoires with fewer than 30,000 or more than 120,000 public chains were excluded, along with a handful of repertoires with anomalous nucleotide sharing. TCRdb carries this immuneACCESS record with in-frame sequences only. Its versions omit some clonotypes, under half of them owing to an unresolved V gene in the studies checked, with the rest unexplained. The D gene and trimming were derived from the DNA, and the V and J assignments and clone size from that table. This sample gives 180,000 or so clones in total; 62% of them show up just once. The top ten clones comprise less than 3% of the sample.

Study-wide findings and limitations: The study gave a list of 150 to 200 TCR beta chains associated with cytomegalovirus. Immune exposure information for the cohort was limited to CMV serostatus. The authors suggested that the approach could potentially be extended to other disease states and immunological phenotypes. The earlier analysis of approximately 590 of the donors excluded 15 to 20 rarely observed V segments, including chromosome 9 orphons, because counts were too low. A later analysis found that HLA-associated TCR beta chains were more clonally expanded and had lower generation probabilities than equally common non-associated chains. A later genetic analysis reported fewer N-insertions in productive TCRs among donors in an Asian-associated ancestry cluster than the roughly 650-donor mean. In a later analysis, TCR association rates were found to vary across HLA loci, with the most associated TCRs seen for DRB1 alleles and the fewest for HLA-C alleles. A later analysis associated some 17,000 TCR beta sequences with specific HLA alleles at a false discovery rate of 0.05. Presence/absence analyses assumed roughly uniform sequencing depth across donors, an assumption that may not hold. An earlier analysis of approximately 600 of the donors showed that most TCR beta V segments appeared in productive rearrangements either about 87% or about 30% of the time, which broadly matched IMGT annotations. When HLA alleles, especially DR and DQ, strongly co-occurred, TCR associations were difficult to assign to individual alleles. V-gene and J-gene trimming of TCR beta chains was associated with a missense DCLRE1C variant in a later genetic analysis, and the association was replicated in an independent cohort. Because HLA typing was unavailable for some donors at each locus, only the typed subset was used in association tests. In vitro tests confirmed that three of the cytomegalovirus-associated TCR beta chains recognize cytomegalovirus antigens. A further reported finding was that TCR beta sequences accurately predicted the HLA-A and HLA-B alleles for most subjects in the first cohort. The cohort was sequenced for TCR beta chains only, and without alpha or paired-chain data the features that could be detected were limited. Most CMV-associated TCR beta chains appeared to be HLA-restricted in a later analysis, and the HLA associations seemed to be driven largely by CMV exposure. Some IMGT-functional V segments, including TRBV6-2 and TRBV6-3, could not be told apart with the 87-base-pair reads, so those segments were excluded. The classifier was reported to diagnose cytomegalovirus status with high specificity and sensitivity in both the original cohort and the validation cohort. A later analysis reported that several top co-occurrence clusters appeared linked to parvovirus B19, influenza, CMV and Epstein-Barr virus. Correlated functional status among segregating V segments might be attributable to linkage disequilibrium, but an unknown experimental factor could not be ruled out. The sequencing pipeline was judged likely to have produced a cluster of highly shared sequence variants as a technical artifact. Across donors, most TCR sequences were observed very rarely, whereas some public TCRs were present in many individuals.

In total, roughly 670 healthy bone marrow donors made up the cohort. All cohort members were sampled while nominally healthy, although unrecorded immune exposures were likely present. The donor was CMV seronegative and belonged to the group of over 300 seronegative cohort members. A peripheral blood sample was collected from each donor, and TCR beta sequencing was performed on peripheral blood mononuclear cells. The Qiagen DNeasy Blood Extraction Kit was used to extract genomic DNA from the blood cell samples. Inclusive of the bounding cysteine and phenylalanine, the CDR3 is 14 residues long. Only the CDR3 DNA stays, 42 bases, in frame from base 1. V drops 3 bases and J drops 4 bases, leaving 10 bases in between. The germline V gene sets CDR1 to KGHSH and CDR2 to LQKENI. This clone was seen only once. Its antigen specificity is not known. No much larger clone is present one base from it, and per-base qualities are unavailable.

Recombination linked TRBV18 to TRBJ1-5; a tentative D match to TRBD1 spans 6 bases. The sequence was obtained from a middle-aged man in good health and CMV-seronegative. Source material: PBMCs. The bases read TGTGCCAGCTCACCCGACAGGACTAATCAGCCCCAGCATTTT. This codes for CASSPDRTNQPQHF.